Shown below are 10 T cell receptor beta chains from a single sample sequenced in a study of OX40 agonist ivuxolimab in advanced cancers. Library prep was done by the immunoSEQ multiplex PCR assay. Held by TCRdb, this immuneACCESS table contains in-frame sequences only and omits some clones. Under half of the omission traces to an unresolved V gene where checked; the cause of the rest is unknown. This sample gives about 20,000 clones in total; roughly three quarters of them show up just once. Of the sample, roughly 20% is held by the ten largest clones. This material consisted of CD4+ or CD8+ T cells sorted from blood, taken in a trial of the OX40 agonist ivuxolimab. All receptors come from an adult with an advanced solid tumor such as melanoma, head and neck, liver or kidney cancer.

This clone was detected a few times. The CDR3 bases are TGTGCCAGCAGCTTAGTAATGTACGAGCAGTACTTC. Protein sequence: CASSLVMYEQYF. This rearrangement joins TRBV7-8 to TRBJ2-7; D uncertain. The V gene's germline CDR1 is SGHVS and CDR2 FQNEAQ. The CDR3 extends over 12 amino acids. Trimming stripped 1 base from V and 4 bases from J, with 5 bases between.

There are a few counts of this clone. J is TRBJ2-3 and V is TRBV7-8; D unresolved. Germline V gene lookup returns CDR1 SGHVS and CDR2 FQNEAQ. This CDR3 contains 15 residues. The ends were cut back, 6 bases at V and 2 bases at J, with 15 bases in the middle. In nucleotides, the CDR3 is TGTGCCAGCAGTCTGACGAGAGGCTACACAGATACGCAGTATTTT. Amino acids: CASSLTRGYTDTQYF.

The chain carries TRBV7-2 and TRBJ2-7; D might be TRBD1 (6 bases). The V gene lost 3 bases and the J gene lost 2 bases, with 11 bases spanning the gap. CDR3 length equals 14 residues. Germline loops: CDR1 SGHTA, CDR2 FQGNSA. The CDR3 loop reads CASSFPGHPYEQYF. The CDR3 nucleotides read TGTGCCAGCAGCTTTCCGGGACACCCCTACGAGCAGTACTTC.

This rearrangement joins TRBV7-8 to TRBJ2-2; the D is unclear. V was trimmed by 2 bases and J by 1 base, leaving 5 bases between them. CDR1 is SGHVS and CDR2 is FQNEAQ in the germline V gene. The CDR3 spans 14 residues. CDR3 residues: CASSLNLNTGELFF. The CDR3, as DNA: TGTGCCAGCAGCTTAAATCTGAACACCGGGGAGCTGTTTTTT.

This chain links TRBV6-1 with TRBJ1-5, with D possibly TRBD1 on 5 matching bases. CDR1 MNHNS and CDR2 SASEGT come from the germline V gene. This CDR3 contains 21 residues. V was shortened by 2 bases and J by 4 bases, with 30 bases between the two germline ends. CDR3 in DNA: TGTGCCAGCAGTGAACAGGGAAGAGGACGCGAGGTAAGTGCTTTTAATCAGCCCCAGCATTTT. This gives the protein CASSEQGRGREVSAFNQPQHF.

The chain couples TRBV13 to TRBJ1-1, with D unresolved. Germline CDR1 is PRHDT and CDR2 is FYEKMQ (reference sequence). Trimming pared 5 bases from V and 1 base from J, leaving 11 bases between. The CDR3 has 14 residues. The CDR3 sequence is CASSPGWENTEAFF. CDR3 bases: TGTGCCAGCAGCCCCGGGTGGGAGAACACTGAAGCTTTCTTT.

This clone was observed once. The rearrangement uses TRBV28 and TRBJ2-1, with unresolved D. Trimming removed 6 bases from V and 3 bases from J, with 9 bases in between. CDR3 length equals 13 residues. CDR1 MDHEN and CDR2 SYDVKM come from the germline V gene. CDR3 loop: CASSAWYYNEQFF. CDR3 coding DNA: TGTGCCAGCAGCGCCTGGTACTACAATGAGCAGTTCTTC.

This clone has more than one count but fewer than ten. The chain recombines TRBV6-5 with TRBJ1-6, with D possibly being TRBD1 (5 bases). The germline V and J ends were trimmed by 0 bases and 8 bases, with 11 bases remaining between them. The CDR3 sequence is 15 residues long. The germline CDR1 and CDR2 sequences are MNHEY and SVGAGI. The CDR3 region is CASSYSRSGYSPLHF. The CDR3 DNA reads TGTGCCAGCAGTTACTCGAGATCAGGGTATTCACCCCTCCACTTT.

About this clone: One end of the junction fails to match germline, which may point to a read error. The chain recombines TRBV19 with TRBJ2-7, with 7 nucleotides matching TRBD1. The CDR3 consists of 18 residues. Germline V CDR1 and CDR2: LNHDA, SQIVND (reference sequence). DNA of the CDR3: TGTGCCAGTAGTGCCGGTTCGATTTCCCGGGACAGCACCTACGGGCAGTACTTC. Translation: CASSAGSISRDSTYGQYF.

The chain combines TRBV19 with TRBJ1-5; D not resolved. Germline CDR1 and CDR2: LNHDA and SQIVND (reference sequence). This CDR3 has 15 amino acids. The ends were cut back, 2 bases at V and 5 bases at J, with 13 bases in the middle. CDR3 in amino acids: CASSIPRTIHQPQHF. The DNA for the CDR3 is TGTGCCAGTAGTATACCCAGAACCATCCATCAGCCCCAGCATTTT.